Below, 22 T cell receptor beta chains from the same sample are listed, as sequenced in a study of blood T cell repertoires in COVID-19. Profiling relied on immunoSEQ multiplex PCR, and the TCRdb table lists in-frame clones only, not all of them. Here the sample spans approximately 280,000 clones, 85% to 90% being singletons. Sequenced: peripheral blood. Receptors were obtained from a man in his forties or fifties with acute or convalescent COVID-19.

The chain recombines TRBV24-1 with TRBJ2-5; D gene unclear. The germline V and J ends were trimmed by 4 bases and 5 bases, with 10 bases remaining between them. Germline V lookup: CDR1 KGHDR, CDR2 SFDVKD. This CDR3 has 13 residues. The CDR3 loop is CATSESGRETQYF. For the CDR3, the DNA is TGTGCCACCAGTGAGTCGGGTCGGGAGACCCAGTACTTC.

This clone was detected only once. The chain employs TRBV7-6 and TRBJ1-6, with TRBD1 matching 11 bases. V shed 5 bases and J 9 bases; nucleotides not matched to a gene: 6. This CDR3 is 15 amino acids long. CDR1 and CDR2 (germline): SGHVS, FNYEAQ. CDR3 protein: CASSRTGGEGSPLHF. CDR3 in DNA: TGTGCCAGCAGCCGGACAGGGGGCGAGGGTTCACCCCTCCACTTT.

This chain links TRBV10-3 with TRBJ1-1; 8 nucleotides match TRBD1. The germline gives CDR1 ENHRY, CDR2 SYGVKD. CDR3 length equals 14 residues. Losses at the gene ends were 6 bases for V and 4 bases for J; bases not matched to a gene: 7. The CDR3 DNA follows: TGTGCCATCAGATATACAGGGGGGGGCACTGAAGCTTTCTTT. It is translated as CAIRYTGGGTEAFF.

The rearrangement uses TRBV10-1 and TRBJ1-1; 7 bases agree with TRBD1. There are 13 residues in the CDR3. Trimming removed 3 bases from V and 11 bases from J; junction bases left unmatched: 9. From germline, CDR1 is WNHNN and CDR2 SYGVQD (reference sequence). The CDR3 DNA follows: TGCGCCAGCAGTGATCGAGGGGGCGAAAAGGCTTTCTTT. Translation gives CASSDRGGEKAFF.

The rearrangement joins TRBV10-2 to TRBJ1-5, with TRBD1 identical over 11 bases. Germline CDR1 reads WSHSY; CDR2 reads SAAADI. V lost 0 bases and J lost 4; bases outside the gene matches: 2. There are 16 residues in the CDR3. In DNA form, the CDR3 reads TGCGCCAGCAGTGAGTCTTGGGACAGGGGGAATCAGCCCCAGCATTTT. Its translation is CASSESWDRGNQPQHF.

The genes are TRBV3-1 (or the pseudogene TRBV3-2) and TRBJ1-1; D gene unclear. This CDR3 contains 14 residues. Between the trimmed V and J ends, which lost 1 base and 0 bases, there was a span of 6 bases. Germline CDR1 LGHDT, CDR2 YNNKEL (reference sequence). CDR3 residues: CASSQGHLNTEAFF. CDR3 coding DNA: TGTGCCAGCAGCCAAGGACACTTGAACACTGAAGCTTTCTTT.

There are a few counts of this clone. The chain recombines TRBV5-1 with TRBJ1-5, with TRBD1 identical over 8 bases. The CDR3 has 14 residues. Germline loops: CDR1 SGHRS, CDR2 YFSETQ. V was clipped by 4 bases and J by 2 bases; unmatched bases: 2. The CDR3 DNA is TGCGCCAGCAGCCCGGACAGGGGCAATCAGCCCCAGCATTTT. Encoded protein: CASSPDRGNQPQHF.

In nucleotides, the CDR3 is TGTGCCAGCAGCCGAGCCGCGGCCAACTATGGCTACACCTTC. Translated: CASSRAAANYGYTF. The chain couples TRBV6-5 to TRBJ1-2; D unresolved. V lost 6 bases and J lost 2, with 13 bases in between. The CDR3 has 14 amino acids. CDR1 MNHEY and CDR2 SVGAGI come from the germline V gene.

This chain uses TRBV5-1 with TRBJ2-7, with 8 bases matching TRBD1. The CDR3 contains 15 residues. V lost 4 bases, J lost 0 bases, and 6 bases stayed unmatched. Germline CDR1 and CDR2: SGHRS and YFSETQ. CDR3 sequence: CASSRRTGSSYEQYF. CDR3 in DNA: TGCGCCAGCAGCCGGAGGACAGGGAGCTCCTACGAGCAGTACTTC.

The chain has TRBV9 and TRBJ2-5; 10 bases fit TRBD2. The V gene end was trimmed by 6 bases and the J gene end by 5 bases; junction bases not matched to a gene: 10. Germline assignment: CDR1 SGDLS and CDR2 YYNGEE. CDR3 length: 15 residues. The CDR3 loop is CASTGAGGYGETQYF. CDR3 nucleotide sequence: TGTGCCAGCACCGGAGCGGGGGGGTATGGCGAGACCCAGTACTTC. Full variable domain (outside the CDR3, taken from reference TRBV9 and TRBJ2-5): DSGVTQTPKHLITATGQRVTLRCSPRSGDLSVYWYQQSLDQGLQFLIQYYNGEERAKGNILERFSAQQFPDLHSELNLSSLELGDSALYFCASTGAGGYGETQYFGPGTRLLVL.

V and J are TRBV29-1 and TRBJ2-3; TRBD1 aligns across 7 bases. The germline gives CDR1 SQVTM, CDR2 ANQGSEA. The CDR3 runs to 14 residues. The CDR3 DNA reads TGCAGTCAGAAGGGGGCGGACGGCACAGATACGCAGTATTTT. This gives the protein CSQKGADGTDTQYF.

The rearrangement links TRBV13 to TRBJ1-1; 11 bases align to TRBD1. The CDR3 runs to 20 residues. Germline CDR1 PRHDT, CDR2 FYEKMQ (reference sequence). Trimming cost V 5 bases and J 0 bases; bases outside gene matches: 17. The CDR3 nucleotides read TGTGCCAGCAGCCCGCGTTACCCCGGGACAGGGGGTGCGATGAACACTGAAGCTTTCTTT. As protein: CASSPRYPGTGGAMNTEAFF.

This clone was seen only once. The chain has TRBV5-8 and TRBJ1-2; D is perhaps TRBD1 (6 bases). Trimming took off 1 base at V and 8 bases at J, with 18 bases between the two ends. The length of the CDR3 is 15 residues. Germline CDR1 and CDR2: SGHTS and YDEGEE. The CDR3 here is CASSLLGGGASGYTF. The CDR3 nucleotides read TGTGCCAGCAGCTTGCTAGGCGGGGGCGCGTCAGGCTACACCTTC.

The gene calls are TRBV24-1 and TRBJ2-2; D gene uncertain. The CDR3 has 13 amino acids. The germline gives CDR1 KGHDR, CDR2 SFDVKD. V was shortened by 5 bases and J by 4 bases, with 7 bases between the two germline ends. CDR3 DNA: TGTGCCACCAGTGGCCTAGTCACCGGGGAGCTGTTTTTT. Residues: CATSGLVTGELFF.

The CDR3 protein is CASGLVRLATYNEQFF. In DNA, the CDR3 is TGTGCTAGTGGTTTGGTACGACTAGCGACCTACAATGAGCAGTTCTTC. J is TRBJ2-1 and V is TRBV12-5; 8 nucleotides line up with TRBD2. Trimming removed 0 bases from V and 2 bases from J; junction bases left unmatched: 3. The CDR3 has 16 amino acids. Germline assignment: CDR1 LGHNT and CDR2 FRNRAP.

The CDR3 DNA sequence: TGTGCCAGCAGCTTACCTCTCTTTGTTGGGACAGGGACCTACGAGCAGTACTTC. This sequence encodes CASSLPLFVGTGTYEQYF. The J gene is TRBJ2-7, the V gene TRBV5-6; 9 bases agree with TRBD1. Germline V gene data show CDR1 as SGHDT and CDR2 as YYEEEE. This CDR3 is built from 18 residues. With V trimmed by 2 bases and J by 2 bases, 14 bases remained unmatched.

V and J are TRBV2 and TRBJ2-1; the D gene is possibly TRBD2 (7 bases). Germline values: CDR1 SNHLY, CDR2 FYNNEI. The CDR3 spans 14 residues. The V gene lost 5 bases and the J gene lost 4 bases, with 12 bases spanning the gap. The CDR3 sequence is CASSPQGGYNEQFF. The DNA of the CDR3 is TGTGCCAGCAGTCCACAGGGAGGGTACAATGAGCAGTTCTTC.

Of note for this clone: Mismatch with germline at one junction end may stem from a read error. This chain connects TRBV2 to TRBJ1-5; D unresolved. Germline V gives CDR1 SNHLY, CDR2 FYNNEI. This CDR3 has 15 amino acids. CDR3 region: CASTEGTNSNQPQHF. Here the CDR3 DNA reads TGTGCCAGCACTGAAGGAACTAATAGCAATCAGCCCCAGCATTTT. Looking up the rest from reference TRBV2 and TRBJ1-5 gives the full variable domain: EPEVTQTPSHQVTQMGQEVILRCVPISNHLYFYWYRQILGQKVEFLVSFYNNEISEKSEIFDDQFSVERPDGSNFTLKIRSTKLEDSAMYFCASTEGTNSNQPQHFGDGTRLSIL.

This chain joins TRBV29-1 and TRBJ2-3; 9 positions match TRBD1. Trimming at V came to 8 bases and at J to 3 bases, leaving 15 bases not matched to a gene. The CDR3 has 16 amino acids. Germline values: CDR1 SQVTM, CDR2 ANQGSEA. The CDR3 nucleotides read TGCAGCTTAACCGGGACAGGGAACGGGAGAACAGATACGCAGTATTTT. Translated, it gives CSLTGTGNGRTDTQYF.

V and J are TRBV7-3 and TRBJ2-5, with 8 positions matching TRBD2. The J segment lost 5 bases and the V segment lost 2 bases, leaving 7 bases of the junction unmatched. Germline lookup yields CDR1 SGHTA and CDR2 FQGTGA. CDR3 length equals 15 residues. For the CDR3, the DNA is TGTGCCAGCAGCTTATTAGGTAGCGGGGTGGAGACCCAGTACTTC. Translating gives CASSLLGSGVETQYF.

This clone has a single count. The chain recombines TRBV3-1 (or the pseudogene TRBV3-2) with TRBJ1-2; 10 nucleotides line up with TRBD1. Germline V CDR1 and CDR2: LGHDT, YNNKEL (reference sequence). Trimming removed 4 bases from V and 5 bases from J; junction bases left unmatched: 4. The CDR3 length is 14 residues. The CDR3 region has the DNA TGTGCCAGCAGCCCGGGACAGGGGTTTTATGGCTACACCTTC. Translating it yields CASSPGQGFYGYTF.

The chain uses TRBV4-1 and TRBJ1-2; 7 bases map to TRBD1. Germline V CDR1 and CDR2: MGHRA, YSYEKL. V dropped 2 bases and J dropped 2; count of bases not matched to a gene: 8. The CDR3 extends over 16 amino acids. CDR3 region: CASSQSAGTVNYGYTF. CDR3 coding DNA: TGCGCCAGCAGCCAATCCGCCGGGACAGTGAACTATGGCTACACCTTC.